These T cell receptor beta chains were read from a single sample in a study of blood T cells in healthy people across ages. TCRdb reprocessed the 5' RACE reads via MiXCR and lists one record per CDR3 protein. Of roughly 800,000 distinct CDR3 sequences in the sample, 58% were seen once. The sequencing sample was made of blood. The receptors originated from a man under 40 in good health. Both conserved end residues are part of each CDR3. The order of the fields is D gene, V gene, J gene, clone size, CDR3 protein, CDR3 DNA. A D gene is named only where the DNA matches it firmly. Some rows mark clone size as missing; the rest say once, few, many or name a class of expanded clone.

.	TRBV5-1	TRBJ2-3	.	CASSLVTSKADTQYF	TGCGCCAGCAGCTTGGTTACTTCCAAGGCAGATACGCAGTATTTT
.	TRBV25-1	TRBJ1-2	many	CASSESVRFESYTF	TGTGCCAGCAGTGAATCCGTCCGGTTTGAGAGCTACACCTTC
.	TRBV27	TRBJ2-3	.	CASRISGNTDTQYF	TGTGCCAGCAGGATTAGCGGCAACACAGATACGCAGTATTTT
.	TRBV12-3/TRBV12-4	TRBJ1-2	.	CASTGEGRYGYTF	TGTGCCAGCACCGGTGAGGGCCGCTATGGCTACACCTTC
TRBD1	TRBV7-8	TRBJ1-5	few	CASSLDRQGDDQPQHF	TGTGCCAGCAGCTTAGACCGACAGGGGGACGATCAGCCCCAGCATTTT
TRBD1	TRBV6-4	TRBJ2-2	few	CASRPQGVEDTGELFF	TGTGCCAGCAGACCTCAGGGGGTTGAGGACACCGGGGAGCTGTTTTTT
TRBD1	TRBV6-5	TRBJ1-6	.	CASSYRGLSYNSPLHF	TGTGCCAGCAGTTACAGGGGGCTTTCCTATAATTCACCCCTCCACTTT
.	TRBV6-1	TRBJ2-7	.	CASSPPDGSSYEQYF	TGTGCCAGCAGTCCCCCGGACGGGAGCTCCTACGAGCAGTACTTC
TRBD2	TRBV9	TRBJ2-1	.	CASSVGTSGHNEQFF	TGTGCCAGCAGCGTAGGGACTAGCGGTCACAATGAGCAGTTCTTC
TRBD2	TRBV9	TRBJ2-1	.	CASSVPGTTINEQFF	TGTGCCAGCAGCGTCCCCGGGACTACAATCAATGAGCAGTTCTTC
TRBD2	TRBV4-2	TRBJ2-7	few	CASSQDKRGHYEQYF	TGTGCCAGCAGCCAAGACAAGCGGGGGCACTACGAGCAGTACTTC
.	TRBV5-1	TRBJ1-1	.	CASSLGVNRVMNTEAFF	TGCGCCAGCAGCTTGGGGGTTAACAGGGTCATGAACACTGAAGCTTTCTTT
TRBD2	TRBV29-1	TRBJ2-3	.	CSGGRRLAGDTQYF	TGCAGCGGAGGACGGAGACTAGCGGGGGATACGCAGTATTTT
TRBD1	TRBV6-5	TRBJ1-1	.	CASSSTGAHTEAFF	TGTGCCAGCAGCTCTACAGGGGCCCACACTGAAGCTTTCTTT
.	TRBV12-3/TRBV12-4	TRBJ1-2	.	CASSFGEGPHGYTF	TGTGCCAGCAGTTTTGGGGAGGGGCCGCATGGCTACACCTTC
.	TRBV6-5	TRBJ2-7	.	CASSYSGIGIYEQYF	TGTGCCAGCAGTTACTCCGGGATTGGCATCTACGAGCAGTACTTC
TRBD1	TRBV7-9	TRBJ1-5	few	CASSLVQGVGQPQHF	TGTGCCAGCAGCTTAGTACAGGGGGTAGGCCAGCCCCAGCATTTT
.	TRBV29-1	TRBJ1-1	.	CSVELTGSNTEAFF	TGCAGCGTTGAGTTGACAGGATCGAACACTGAAGCTTTCTTT
TRBD1	TRBV7-3	TRBJ2-2	.	CASSQQGAQNTGELFF	TGTGCCAGCAGCCAACAGGGGGCTCAGAACACCGGGGAGCTGTTTTTT
TRBD2	TRBV4-3	TRBJ2-1	.	CASSQDVGLAANEQFF	TGCGCCAGCAGCCAAGATGTAGGACTAGCGGCAAATGAGCAGTTCTTC
.	TRBV9	TRBJ2-7	few	CASSVEWGGTYEQYF	TGTGCCAGCAGCGTAGAGTGGGGCGGGACGTACGAGCAGTACTTC
.	TRBV30	TRBJ2-3	.	CAWRGGAGTDTQYF	TGTGCCTGGCGAGGAGGGGCAGGGACAGATACGCAGTATTTT
.	TRBV29-1	TRBJ1-1	.	CSVRGVTEAFF	TGCAGCGTTCGGGGGGTCACTGAAGCTTTCTTT
.	TRBV7-8	TRBJ2-3	few	CASSLGVFFRSGEDTQYF	TGTGCCAGCTCCCTCGGGGTCTTTTTTCGGTCAGGGGAAGATACGCAGTATTTT
.	TRBV27	TRBJ2-4	.	CASSLGHRKNIQYF	TGTGCCAGCAGTTTAGGGCACCGCAAAAACATTCAGTACTTC
.	TRBV29-1	TRBJ2-3	once	CSVEVPITDTQYF	TGCAGCGTTGAAGTTCCGATCACAGATACGCAGTATTTT
.	TRBV5-4	TRBJ2-3	.	CASSTDIATDTQYF	TGTGCCAGCAGCACTGACATTGCCACAGATACGCAGTATTTT
.	TRBV5-1	TRBJ1-2	.	CASSRTQGIPYGYTF	TGCGCCAGCAGCAGAACCCAGGGAATCCCCTATGGCTACACCTTC
.	TRBV27	TRBJ2-7	.	CASSRGPNSYEQYF	TGTGCCAGCAGCAGGGGCCCTAACTCCTACGAGCAGTACTTC
.	TRBV20-1	TRBJ2-3	.	CSARRTVRDTQYF	TGCAGTGCTAGACGGACCGTGAGAGATACGCAGTATTTT
.	TRBV18	TRBJ1-2	.	CASSPRPFEPRANYGYTF	TGTGCCAGCTCACCACGACCGTTCGAGCCAAGGGCTAACTATGGCTACACCTTC
.	TRBV10-2	TRBJ1-2	few	CASSEMRGSHGYTF	TGCGCCAGCAGTGAGATGCGGGGGAGTCATGGCTACACCTTC
.	TRBV27	TRBJ2-1	once	CASSLGIQASYNEQFF	TGTGCCAGCAGTTTAGGGATCCAGGCTTCCTACAATGAGCAGTTCTTC
.	TRBV20-1	TRBJ2-5	.	CSALGYGEGGQETQYF	TGCAGTGCCCTAGGGTATGGAGAGGGCGGCCAAGAGACCCAGTACTTC
.	TRBV9	TRBJ2-7	few	CASSVSGGPSYEQYF	TGTGCCAGCAGCGTATCCGGCGGTCCCTCCTACGAGCAGTACTTC
.	TRBV2	TRBJ2-3	.	CASSEVTFTDTQYF	TGTGCCAGCAGTGAAGTTACTTTCACAGATACGCAGTATTTT
TRBD2	TRBV6-1	TRBJ2-1	.	CASSEALAGSGRFF	TGTGCCAGCAGTGAAGCACTAGCGGGGAGCGGGCGGTTCTTC
.	TRBV20-1	TRBJ2-7	.	CSARMPQGPNYEQYF	TGCAGTGCTAGAATGCCTCAGGGCCCGAACTACGAGCAGTACTTC
.	TRBV20-1	TRBJ2-7	.	CSATEDWTYSEQYF	TGCAGTGCCACAGAGGACTGGACCTACTCCGAGCAGTACTTC
.	TRBV7-9	TRBJ2-7	.	CASSTLREQYF	TGTGCCAGCAGCACTTTACGCGAGCAGTACTTC